Below, 15 T cell receptor beta chains from the same sample are listed, as sequenced in a study of CD8 T cells in Susac syndrome. The RNA, about 0.45 to 1 ug, was put through reverse transcription using random hexamers. Each CDR3 protein is one row after TCRdb ran MiXCR on the immunoSEQ multiplex PCR reads. Of approximately 120,000 distinct CDR3 sequences in the sample, over 85% were seen once. Sequencing used CD8+ T cells from PBMCs. The receptors were gathered from a human donor with Susac syndrome.

The chain recombines TRBV9 with TRBJ1-1; D uncertain. Germline CDR1 is SGDLS and CDR2 is YYNGEE. With 4 bases removed from V and 7 bases from J, the gap between germline ends came to 5 bases. The CDR3 spans 10 residues. The chain's CDR3 is CASSHFEAFF. The CDR3 DNA reads TGTGCCAGCAGCCACTTTGAAGCTTTCTTT.

The chain couples TRBV27 to TRBJ1-2; 8 bases map to TRBD1. J gave up 4 bases and V 6 bases, and 7 bases lay outside the gene matches. The germline V gene has CDR1 MNHEY and CDR2 SMNVEV (reference sequence). The CDR3 has 14 amino acids. The CDR3 nucleotides read TGTGCCAGCAGCAGCCTAGGGACAGGCTATGGCTACACCTTC. The encoded protein is CASSSLGTGYGYTF.

The chain couples TRBV11-2 to TRBJ2-1; D not certain. This CDR3 is 15 amino acids long. V was trimmed by 3 bases and J by 2 bases, leaving 11 bases between them. The germline V gene encodes CDR1 SGHAT and CDR2 FQNNGV. DNA for the CDR3: TGTGCCAGCAGCTTTGGTGGGGTGCCCTACAATGAGCAGTTCTTC. Translated: CASSFGGVPYNEQFF.

This sequence joins TRBV19 and TRBJ1-1; D is perhaps TRBD1 (5 bases). CDR1 and CDR2 from the germline V gene are LNHDA and SQIVND (reference sequence). This CDR3 comprises 14 residues. Trimming cost V 8 bases and J 4 bases, with 17 bases left between them. Here the CDR3 DNA reads TGTGCCAGTGCGTACCGGACATTACCCACTGAAGCTTTCTTT. Residues: CASAYRTLPTEAFF.

The gene calls are TRBV27 and TRBJ2-3; no clear D gene. V shed 6 bases and J shed 0 bases, with 13 bases lying between them. This CDR3 comprises 15 residues. Per germline, CDR1 MNHEY and CDR2 SMNVEV (reference sequence). As DNA, the CDR3 is TGTGCCAGCAGACCACACGACTCTAGCACAGATACGCAGTATTTT. The encoded protein is CASRPHDSSTDTQYF.

This chain links TRBV3-1 with TRBJ2-3; unclear D gene. This CDR3 comprises 16 residues. V was clipped by 2 bases and J by 2 bases, with 14 bases between them. Germline CDR1 and CDR2: LGHDT and YNNKEL (reference sequence). In nucleotides, the CDR3 is TGTGCCAGCAGCCAAAGAGATAACTCCCCCACAGATACGCAGTATTTT. Amino acids: CASSQRDNSPTDTQYF.

The rearrangement joins TRBV19 to TRBJ1-1; a weak D match, TRBD1 (6 bases). The CDR3 extends over 15 amino acids. Trimming pared 3 bases from V and 0 bases from J, leaving 11 bases between. Looked up from germline, CDR1 is LNHDA and CDR2 is SQIVND (reference sequence). CDR3 DNA sequence: TGTGCCAGTAGTATGGGAGGGGGGCTGAACACTGAAGCTTTCTTT. Translation gives CASSMGGGLNTEAFF.

The count of this clonotype is one. The chain links TRBV9 to TRBJ2-3; a possible D gene is TRBD2 (5 bases). CDR3 length: 16 amino acids. V lost 0 bases, J lost 0 bases, and 11 bases lay in between. CDR1 is SGDLS and CDR2 is YYNGEE in the germline V gene. Here the CDR3 reads CASSVVGETSTDTQYF. DNA of the CDR3: TGTGCCAGCAGCGTAGTTGGGGAGACAAGCACAGATACGCAGTATTTT. Complete variable domain (other parts from reference TRBV9 and TRBJ2-3): DSGVTQTPKHLITATGQRVTLRCSPRSGDLSVYWYQQSLDQGLQFLIQYYNGEERAKGNILERFSAQQFPDLHSELNLSSLELGDSALYFCASSVVGETSTDTQYFGPGTRLTVL.

The chain has TRBV19 and TRBJ2-1; no definite D call. CDR1 LNHDA and CDR2 SQIVND come from the germline V gene (reference sequence). Trimming stripped 2 bases from V and 7 bases from J, with 6 bases between. CDR3 size: 12 residues. The CDR3 region has the DNA TGTGCCAGTAGTATATGGGGTAATGAGCAGTTCTTC. Protein product: CASSIWGNEQFF.

The chain employs TRBV29-1 and TRBJ1-1, with D perhaps matching TRBD1 (5 bases). The CDR3 sequence is 13 residues long. CDR1 SQVTM and CDR2 ANQGSEA come from the germline V gene. Trimming pared 7 bases from V and 3 bases from J, leaving 15 bases between. CDR3 sequence reads: CSGWGPYDTEAFF. The CDR3 region has the DNA TGCAGCGGCTGGGGACCTTATGACACTGAAGCTTTCTTT.

This clonotype was detected only once. J is TRBJ2-7 and V is TRBV5-1, with D possibly TRBD2 on 6 matching bases. CDR3 length: 14 residues. V was clipped by 2 bases and J by 3 bases, with 12 bases between them. CDR1 is SGHRS and CDR2 is YFSETQ in the germline V gene. The DNA for the CDR3 is TGCGCCAGCAGCTTTGGGGGACTGGTCTACGAGCAGTACTTC. Translated: CASSFGGLVYEQYF.

The CDR3 here is CASSLGDVAYEQYF. The CDR3 bases are TGTGCCAGCAGCTTAGGGGACGTCGCCTACGAGCAGTACTTC. The J gene is TRBJ2-7, the V gene TRBV7-9; D tentatively fits TRBD1 or TRBD2 (5 bases each). Germline V CDR1 and CDR2: SEHNR, FQNEAQ (reference sequence). Trimming took 1 base from V and 2 from J, leaving 9 bases between them. The CDR3 extends over 14 amino acids. Filled out from reference TRBV7-9 and TRBJ2-7, the complete variable domain reads DTGVSQNPRHKITKRGQNVTFRCDPISEHNRLYWYRQTLGQGPEFLTYFQNEAQLEKSRLLSDRFSAERPKGSFSTLEIQRTEQGDSAMYLCASSLGDVAYEQYFGPGTRLTVT.

This sequence joins TRBV20-1 and TRBJ2-6; no definite D call. CDR1 and CDR2 from the germline V gene are DFQATT and SNEGSKA (reference sequence). The CDR3 totals 15 residues. Trimming cost V 2 bases and J 3 bases, with 11 bases left between them. The CDR3 spells CSARPLGFGANVLTF. The CDR3 nucleotides are TGCAGTGCTAGACCGCTCGGATTTGGGGCCAACGTCCTGACTTTC.

The rearrangement joins TRBV7-2 to TRBJ2-1; D uncertain. This CDR3 has 15 residues. From germline, CDR1 is SGHTA and CDR2 FQGNSA. With 2 bases removed from V and 0 bases from J, the gap between germline ends came to 8 bases. The CDR3 loop is CASSLLGSSYNEQFF. The CDR3 DNA sequence: TGTGCCAGCAGCTTATTGGGTAGCTCCTACAATGAGCAGTTCTTC.

The chain combines TRBV6-1 with TRBJ1-3; D gene uncertain. The V end lost 1 base, the J end lost 0 bases, and 7 bases lay between the germline ends. Germline V gives CDR1 MNHNS, CDR2 SASEGT. The CDR3 runs to 15 residues. This chain's CDR3 is CASSEVVDSGNTIYF. Here the CDR3 DNA reads TGTGCCAGCAGTGAAGTAGTGGACTCTGGAAACACCATATATTTT.